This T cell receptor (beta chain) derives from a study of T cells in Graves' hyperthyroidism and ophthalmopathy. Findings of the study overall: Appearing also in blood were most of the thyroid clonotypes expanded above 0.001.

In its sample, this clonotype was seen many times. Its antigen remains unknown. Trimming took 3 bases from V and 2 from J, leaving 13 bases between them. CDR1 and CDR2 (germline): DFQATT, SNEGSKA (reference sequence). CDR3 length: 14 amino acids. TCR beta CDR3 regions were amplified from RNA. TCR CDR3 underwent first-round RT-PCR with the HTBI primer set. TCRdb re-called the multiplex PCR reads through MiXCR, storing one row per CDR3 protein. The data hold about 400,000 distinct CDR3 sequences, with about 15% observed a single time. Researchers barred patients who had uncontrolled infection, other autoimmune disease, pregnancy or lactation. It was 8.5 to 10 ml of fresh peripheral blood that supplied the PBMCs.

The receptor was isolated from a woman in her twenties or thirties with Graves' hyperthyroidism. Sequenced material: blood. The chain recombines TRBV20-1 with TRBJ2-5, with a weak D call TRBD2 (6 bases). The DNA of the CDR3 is TGCAGTGCTAGCCGGACTGCGGGGCAAGAGACCCAGTACTTC. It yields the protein CSASRTAGQETQYF.